The source of this TCR beta chain is a study of beta chain features in type 1 diabetes. Study-wide context: Sorted cells from all samples, numbering approximately 110,000,000, were examined. Study-wide points: Overrepresentation of cells with high TCR expression could result from cDNA sequencing. Although PCR might favor shorter templates, it would do so equally in patients and controls.

This clone was counted only a few times. As yet, its antigen is unknown. The same CDR3 also results from other DNA sequences found in this sample. cDNA synthesis used the whole RNA isolate, giving expressed TCRB sequences. Clones were read by immunoSEQ multiplex PCR, and TCRdb kept only the in-frame ones, dropping some. Of 330,000 or so clones in the sample, less than 15% were seen once. The CDR3 is 13 amino acids. Germline V CDR1 and CDR2: SGHAT, FQNNGV. The junction had 4 bases not matched to a gene; V was cut back by 6 bases and J by 5 bases. Material for sequencing was central memory CD4+ T cells from blood. The chain couples TRBV11-2 to TRBJ2-1; 7 nucleotides agree with TRBD1. The sequence was collected from a man in his thirties or forties in good health. CDR3 protein: CASRRTGDNEQFF. DNA for the CDR3: TGTGCCAGCAGGAGAACAGGGGACAATGAGCAGTTCTTC.